One and the same sample provided the 23 T cell receptor beta chains below, sequenced in a study of blood T cells in healthy people across ages. Through a sample-barcoded 5' primer and a J-beta primer mix, a second PCR was run for about 6 to 12 cycles. TCRdb re-derived calls from the 5' RACE reads in MiXCR, one entry per CDR3 protein. The sample has 650,000 or so distinct CDR3 sequences; more than 45% are singletons. What was sequenced was blood. These receptors originate from a woman older than 75 in good health.

V gene TRBV29-1 combines with J gene TRBJ2-7; 7 bases are shared with TRBD1. V trimming: 5 bases; J trimming: 2 bases; junction bases outside the gene matches: 3. This CDR3 has 12 residues. CDR1 is SQVTM, CDR2 ANQGSEA, per germline. DNA for the CDR3: TGCAGCGTTAAGGGGGCGACCTACGAGCAGTACTTC. Protein sequence: CSVKGATYEQYF.

This clonotype was seen ten or more times. The rearrangement uses TRBV14 and TRBJ2-5; no firm D call. With 0 bases removed from V and 5 bases from J, the gap between germline ends came to 7 bases. The CDR3 contains 13 residues. The germline V gene encodes CDR1 SGHDN and CDR2 FVKESK. The CDR3 loop is CASSQDQSETQYF. The CDR3, as DNA: TGTGCCAGCAGCCAAGATCAATCCGAGACCCAGTACTTC.

This clonotype has only a few counts. CDR3 DNA: TGCAGCGCCACGCGCCAGGGGGCGGACACTGAAGCTTTCTTT. Encoded protein: CSATRQGADTEAFF. This sequence joins TRBV29-1 and TRBJ1-1; the match to TRBD1 covers 8 bases. Germline-derived CDR1 and CDR2 are SQVTM and ANQGSEA. The ends lost 7 bases at V and 3 bases at J; junction bases unmatched: 10. The CDR3 is 14 amino acids.

In its sample, this clonotype was seen a few times. The CDR3 loop is CASSSRRQGVTDTQYF. In nucleotides, the CDR3 is TGTGCCAGCAGTTCCCGAAGACAGGGAGTTACAGATACGCAGTATTTT. The gene calls are TRBV6-1 and TRBJ2-3, with 7 bases matching TRBD1. With V trimmed by 5 bases and J by 3 bases, 11 bases remained unmatched. Germline-derived CDR1 and CDR2 are MNHNS and SASEGT. This CDR3 contains 16 residues.

The chain links TRBV7-9 to TRBJ1-2; D unresolved. This CDR3 region has 17 residues. The V and J ends lost 2 bases and 4 bases respectively, with 20 bases between them. Germline loops: CDR1 SEHNR, CDR2 FQNEAQ (reference sequence). CDR3 DNA: TGTGCCAGCAGCTTAATCGCCAAACGGGTCGGGCTCTATGGCTACACCTTC. Protein product: CASSLIAKRVGLYGYTF. Complete variable domain (other parts from reference TRBV7-9 and TRBJ1-2): DTGVSQNPRHKITKRGQNVTFRCDPISEHNRLYWYRQTLGQGPEFLTYFQNEAQLEKSRLLSDRFSAERPKGSFSTLEIQRTEQGDSAMYLCASSLIAKRVGLYGYTFGSGTRLTVV.

This clonotype was seen a few times. The rearrangement links TRBV28 to TRBJ2-5; D remains unclear. In germline, CDR1 is MDHEN, CDR2 SYDVKM. This CDR3 spans 11 amino acids. The germline V and J ends were trimmed by 3 bases and 6 bases, with 5 bases remaining between them. The chain's CDR3 is CASSFLQTQYF. In nucleotides, the CDR3 is TGTGCCAGCAGTTTTCTGCAGACCCAGTACTTC.

The genes are TRBV6-6 and TRBJ1-2; TRBD1 is a possible D gene (5 bases). Germline-derived CDR1 and CDR2 are MNHNY and SVGAGI (reference sequence). Trimming shortened V by 5 bases and J by 5 bases, and 15 bases separated the two germline ends. The CDR3 totals 14 residues. CDR3: CASSTGGGRYGYTF. In DNA, the CDR3 is TGTGCCAGCAGTACCGGGGGGGGTCGGTATGGCTACACCTTC.

About this clonotype: Given a much more abundant clone one base away, this may be a read error. The CDR3 nucleotides are TGTGCCAGCAGCTTATTTGCCGGGGTCGATGGCTACACCTTC. Amino acids: CASSLFAGVDGYTF. The chain carries TRBV7-9 and TRBJ1-2; no clear D. Germline CDR1 SEHNR, CDR2 FQNEAQ (reference sequence). V lost 2 bases and J lost 6, with 13 bases in between. The CDR3 runs 14 residues.

This clonotype was found many times. The genes are TRBV5-5 and TRBJ2-7; D not certain. Trimming took 5 bases from V and 3 from J, leaving 6 bases between them. The CDR3 has 11 residues. Germline V gene sequence: CDR1 SGHKS, CDR2 YYEKEE (reference sequence). This CDR3 is CASRLDYEQYF. CDR3 in DNA: TGTGCCAGCAGGCTCGACTACGAGCAGTACTTC. The whole variable domain, remainder taken from reference TRBV5-5 and TRBJ2-7, is DAGVTQSPTHLIKTRGQQVTLRCSPISGHKSVSWYQQVLGQGPQFIFQYYEKEERGRGNFPDRFSARQFPNYSSELNVNALLLGDSALYLCASRLDYEQYFGPGTRLTVT.

This clonotype has at least ten counts. The CDR3 bases are TGTGCCAGCAGTAAGACAGGGGGAAATGAGCAGTTCTTC. It yields the protein CASSKTGGNEQFF. The genes are TRBV6-6 and TRBJ2-1; 9 bases align to TRBD1. The germline V gene encodes CDR1 MNHNY and CDR2 SVGAGI (reference sequence). Trimming cost V 5 bases and J 7 bases; bases outside gene matches: 3. The CDR3 totals 13 residues.

This clonotype was counted a single time. The chain uses TRBV10-3 and TRBJ1-5, with TRBD1 matching 7 bases. V trimming: 7 bases; J trimming: 2 bases; junction bases outside the gene matches: 8. Germline V gives CDR1 ENHRY, CDR2 SYGVKD. The CDR3 is 15 residues long. DNA of the CDR3: TGTGCCATCAACGGGACAGAAAGCTGCAATCAGCCCCAGCATTTT. Translated, it gives CAINGTESCNQPQHF.

In its sample, this clonotype was seen many times. The rearrangement joins TRBV7-3 to TRBJ2-3; no clear D. Trimming removed 1 base from V and 2 bases from J, with 10 bases in between. The CDR3 length is 15 residues. The V gene's germline CDR1 is SGHTA and CDR2 FQGTGA. The CDR3 DNA reads TGTGCCAGCAGCTTAATGGGCAGGCTCACAGATACGCAGTATTTT. As protein: CASSLMGRLTDTQYF.

J is TRBJ1-5 and V is TRBV20-1; 7 nucleotides line up with TRBD1. V lost 5 bases, J lost 6 bases, and 13 bases stayed unmatched. The germline V gene has CDR1 DFQATT and CDR2 SNEGSKA (reference sequence). The CDR3 is made up of 15 amino acids. CDR3: CSAGRTRGQAQPQHF. CDR3 DNA: TGCAGTGCTGGTAGGACAAGGGGGCAGGCTCAGCCCCAGCATTTT.

This clonotype was counted ten times or more. The J gene is TRBJ2-3, the V gene TRBV20-1, with 11 bases fitting TRBD2. Trimming cost V 5 bases and J 2 bases; bases outside gene matches: 9. CDR3 length equals 16 residues. Per germline, CDR1 DFQATT and CDR2 SNEGSKA (reference sequence). In DNA, the CDR3 is TGCAGTGCTCAACCTCAGACTAGCGGGATCACAGATACGCAGTATTTT. Amino acid sequence: CSAQPQTSGITDTQYF.

This clonotype occurred once. V and J are TRBV2 and TRBJ2-4; 8 nucleotides agree with TRBD2. After removal of 3 bases from V and 9 bases from J, the junction contained 7 bases not matched to a gene. Germline-derived CDR1 and CDR2 are SNHLY and FYNNEI. CDR3 size: 14 residues. The CDR3 bases are TGTGCCAGCAGTGAGTCGAGCGGGAGAGGCATTCAGTACTTC. Its protein product is CASSESSGRGIQYF.

V is TRBV3-1 and J is TRBJ2-3; the D is unclear. The germline V and J ends were trimmed by 1 base and 0 bases, with 11 bases remaining between them. Germline CDR1 is LGHDT and CDR2 is YNNKEL (reference sequence). This CDR3 comprises 16 residues. Written as DNA, the CDR3 is TGTGCCAGCAGCCAAGGTGGTGCGGCAAGCACAGATACGCAGTATTTT. It encodes CASSQGGAASTDTQYF.

The chain carries TRBV6-6 and TRBJ2-3; no definite D call. V lost 6 bases and J 4 bases, leaving 20 bases between the germline ends. The germline gives CDR1 MNHNY, CDR2 SVGAGI (reference sequence). The CDR3 length is 16 residues. The CDR3 region is CASSTYGLKLADTQYF. The CDR3 DNA is TGTGCCAGCAGCACCTACGGCCTAAAGTTAGCAGATACGCAGTATTTT.

A single count supports this clonotype. The chain carries TRBV10-3 and TRBJ1-2; 10 bases line up with TRBD1. The V gene end was trimmed by 6 bases and the J gene end by 7 bases; junction bases not matched to a gene: 8. The germline CDR1 and CDR2 sequences are ENHRY and SYGVKD. The length of the CDR3 is 14 residues. This CDR3 reads CAISDPRDRGGYTF. CDR3 coding DNA: TGTGCCATCAGCGACCCCCGGGACAGGGGTGGCTACACCTTC.

Turning to this clonotype: At one of its ends the junction is not consistent with the germline gene, which may arise from a read error. V is TRBV4-1 and J is TRBJ2-3; a weak D match, TRBD2 (5 bases). Germline CDR1 reads MGHRA; CDR2 reads YSYEKL. The length of the CDR3 is 14 residues. As DNA, the CDR3 is TGCGCCGGCAGCCAACCTCCCCGCGGGGATACGCAGTATTTT. Its protein is CAGSQPPRGDTQYF.

Note on this clonotype: An end of the junction does not agree with germline; a read error may underlie this. V gene TRBV6-6 combines with J gene TRBJ2-4, with TRBD1 identical over 7 bases. TRBJ2-7 matches the DNA end more closely, so the J call is doubtful. Per the germline V gene, CDR1 is MNHNY and CDR2 is SVGAGI (reference sequence). The CDR3 is 15 amino acids. The CDR3 sequence: CASSDSLGQLDEQYF. The CDR3 DNA is TGTGCCAGCAGTGACTCCCTGGGACAGCTTGACGAGCAGTACTTC.

V is TRBV11-2 and J is TRBJ2-2; a weak D match, TRBD1 (6 bases). CDR1 and CDR2 from the germline V gene are SGHAT and FQNNGV. With 5 bases removed from V and 4 bases from J, the gap between germline ends came to 14 bases. This CDR3 region has 15 residues. CDR3 nucleotide sequence: TGTGCCAGCAGCCTCGACAGGCAGACCACCGGGGAGCTGTTTTTT. Its protein product is CASSLDRQTTGELFF.

This clonotype showed up just once. A much larger clonotype is one base distant, so this may be a read error. The chain links TRBV3-1 to TRBJ1-2; D unresolved. Trimming pared 0 bases from V and 7 bases from J, leaving 15 bases between. Germline CDR1 reads LGHDT; CDR2 reads YNNKEL (reference sequence). CDR3 length: 15 residues. The CDR3 sequence: CASSQDACSAGGYTF. The CDR3 region has the DNA TGTGCCAGCAGCCAAGATGCTTGCTCGGCGGGTGGCTACACCTTC.

The V gene is TRBV7-2, the J gene TRBJ1-6, with D possibly matching TRBD1 (5 bases). This CDR3 spans 15 amino acids. CDR1 SGHTA and CDR2 FQGNSA come from the germline V gene. Deletions cut 1 base from V and 18 bases from J, with 22 bases between. In DNA form, the CDR3 reads TGTGCCAGCAGCTTAGATCCAGGGATATCCAAAATACCCCACTTT. Translated, it gives CASSLDPGISKIPHF.